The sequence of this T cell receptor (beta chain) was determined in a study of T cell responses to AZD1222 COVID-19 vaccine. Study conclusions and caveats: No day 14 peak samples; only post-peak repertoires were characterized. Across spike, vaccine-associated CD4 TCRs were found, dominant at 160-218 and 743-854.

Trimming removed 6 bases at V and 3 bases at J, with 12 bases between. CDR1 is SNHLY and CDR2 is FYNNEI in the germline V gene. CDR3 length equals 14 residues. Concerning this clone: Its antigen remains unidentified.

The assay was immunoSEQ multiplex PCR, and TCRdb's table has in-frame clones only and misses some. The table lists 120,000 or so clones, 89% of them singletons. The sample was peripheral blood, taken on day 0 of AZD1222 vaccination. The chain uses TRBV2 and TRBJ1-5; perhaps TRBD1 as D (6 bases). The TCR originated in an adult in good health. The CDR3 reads CASRIQGFNQPQHF. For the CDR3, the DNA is TGTGCCAGCAGGATACAGGGCTTCAATCAGCCCCAGCATTTT.